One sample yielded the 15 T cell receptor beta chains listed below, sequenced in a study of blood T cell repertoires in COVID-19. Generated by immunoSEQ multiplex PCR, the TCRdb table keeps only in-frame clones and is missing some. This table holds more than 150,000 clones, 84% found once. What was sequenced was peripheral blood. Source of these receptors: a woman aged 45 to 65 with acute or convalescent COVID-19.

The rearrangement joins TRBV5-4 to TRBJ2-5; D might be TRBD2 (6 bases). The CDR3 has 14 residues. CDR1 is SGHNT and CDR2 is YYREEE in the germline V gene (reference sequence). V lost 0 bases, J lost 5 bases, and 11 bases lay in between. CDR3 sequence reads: CASSLDPGGETQYF. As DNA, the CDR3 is TGTGCCAGCAGCTTGGACCCTGGGGGGGAGACCCAGTACTTC. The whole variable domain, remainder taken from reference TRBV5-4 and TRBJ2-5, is ETGVTQSPTHLIKTRGQQVTLRCSSQSGHNTVSWYQQALGQGPQFIFQYYREEENGRGNFPPRFSGLQFPNYSSELNVNALELDDSALYLCASSLDPGGETQYFGPGTRLLVL.

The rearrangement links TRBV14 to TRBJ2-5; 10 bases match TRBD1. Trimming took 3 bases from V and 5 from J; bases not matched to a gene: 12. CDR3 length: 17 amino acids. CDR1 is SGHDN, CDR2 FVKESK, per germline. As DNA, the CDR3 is TGTGCCAGCAGCCACTTTGCCGGGACAGGGGCAGGGGAGACCCAGTACTTC. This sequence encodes CASSHFAGTGAGETQYF.

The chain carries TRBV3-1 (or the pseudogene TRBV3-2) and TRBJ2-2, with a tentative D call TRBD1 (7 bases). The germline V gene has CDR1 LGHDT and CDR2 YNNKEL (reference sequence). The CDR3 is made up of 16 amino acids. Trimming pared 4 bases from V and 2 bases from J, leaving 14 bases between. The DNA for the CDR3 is TGTGCCAGCAGCCGCCGACAGGGACTTAACACCGGGGAGCTGTTTTTT. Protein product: CASSRRQGLNTGELFF.

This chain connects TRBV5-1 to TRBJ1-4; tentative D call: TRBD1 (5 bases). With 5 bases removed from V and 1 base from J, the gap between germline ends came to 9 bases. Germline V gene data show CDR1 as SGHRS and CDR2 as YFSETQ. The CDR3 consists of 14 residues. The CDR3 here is CASRWGVTNEKLFF. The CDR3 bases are TGCGCCAGCAGATGGGGGGTAACTAATGAAAAACTGTTTTTT.

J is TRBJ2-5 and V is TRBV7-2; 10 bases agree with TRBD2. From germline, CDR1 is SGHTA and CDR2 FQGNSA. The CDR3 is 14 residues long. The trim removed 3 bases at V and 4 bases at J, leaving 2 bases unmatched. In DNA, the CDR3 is TGTGCCAGCAGCTTCCAGCGGGGGGGAGAGACCCAGTACTTC. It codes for CASSFQRGGETQYF. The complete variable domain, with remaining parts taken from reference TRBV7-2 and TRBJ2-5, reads GAGVSQSPSNKVTEKGKDVELRCDPISGHTALYWYRQSLGQGLEFLIYFQGNSAPDKSGLPSDRFSAERTGGSVSTLTIQRTQQEDSAVYLCASSFQRGGETQYFGPGTRLLVL.

CDR3 sequence reads: CASSLSAWAGNQPQHF. Here the CDR3 DNA reads TGTGCCAGCAGTTTATCGGCGTGGGCAGGGAATCAGCCCCAGCATTTT. The J gene is TRBJ1-5, the V gene TRBV28, with D possibly matching TRBD1 (5 bases). Germline V gives CDR1 MDHEN, CDR2 SYDVKM. Trimming left V 1 base short and J 4 bases short, with 14 bases between. CDR3 length equals 16 residues.

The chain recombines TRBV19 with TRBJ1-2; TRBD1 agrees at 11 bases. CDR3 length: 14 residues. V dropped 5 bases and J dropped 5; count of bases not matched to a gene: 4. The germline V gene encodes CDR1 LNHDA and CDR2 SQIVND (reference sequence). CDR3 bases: TGTGCCAGTAGTCTGGGGACAGGGGGATATGGCTACACCTTC. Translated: CASSLGTGGYGYTF.

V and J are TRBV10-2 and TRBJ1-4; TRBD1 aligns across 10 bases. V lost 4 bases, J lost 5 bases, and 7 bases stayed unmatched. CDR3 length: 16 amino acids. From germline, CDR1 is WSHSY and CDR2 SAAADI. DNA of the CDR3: TGCGCCAGCAGTGGGACAGGGGGGATGCTGAATGAAAAACTGTTTTTT. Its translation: CASSGTGGMLNEKLFF.

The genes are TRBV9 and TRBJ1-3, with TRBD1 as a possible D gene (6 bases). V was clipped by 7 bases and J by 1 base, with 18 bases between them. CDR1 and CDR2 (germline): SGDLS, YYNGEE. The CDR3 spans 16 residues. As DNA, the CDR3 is TGTGCCAGCGGCGCTTCCCGGGGGGCTTCTGGAAACACCATATATTTT. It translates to CASGASRGASGNTIYF. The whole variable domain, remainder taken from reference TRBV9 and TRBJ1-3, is DSGVTQTPKHLITATGQRVTLRCSPRSGDLSVYWYQQSLDQGLQFLIQYYNGEERAKGNILERFSAQQFPDLHSELNLSSLELGDSALYFCASGASRGASGNTIYFGEGSWLTVV.

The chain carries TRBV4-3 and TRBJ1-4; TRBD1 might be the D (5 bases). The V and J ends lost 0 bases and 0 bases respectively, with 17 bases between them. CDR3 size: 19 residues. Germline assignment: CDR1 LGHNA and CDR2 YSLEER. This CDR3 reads CASSQDPTDITSTNEKLFF. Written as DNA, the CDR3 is TGCGCCAGCAGCCAAGATCCGACAGACATAACTTCAACTAATGAAAAACTGTTTTTT.

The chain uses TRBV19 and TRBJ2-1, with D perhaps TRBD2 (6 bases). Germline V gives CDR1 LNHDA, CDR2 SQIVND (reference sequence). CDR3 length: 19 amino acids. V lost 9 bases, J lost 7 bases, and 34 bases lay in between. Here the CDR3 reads CASTARGIGLQNRWNEQFF. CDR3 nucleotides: TGTGCCAGCACCGCCCGCGGGATCGGACTTCAAAATCGATGGAATGAGCAGTTCTTC.

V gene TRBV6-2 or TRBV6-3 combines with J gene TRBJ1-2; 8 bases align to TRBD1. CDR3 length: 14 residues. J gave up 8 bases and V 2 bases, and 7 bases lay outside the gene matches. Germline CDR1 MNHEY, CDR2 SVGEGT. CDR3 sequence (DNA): TGTGCCAGCAGTTACCCTACAGGGGGAGGCGGCTACACCTTC. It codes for CASSYPTGGGGYTF.

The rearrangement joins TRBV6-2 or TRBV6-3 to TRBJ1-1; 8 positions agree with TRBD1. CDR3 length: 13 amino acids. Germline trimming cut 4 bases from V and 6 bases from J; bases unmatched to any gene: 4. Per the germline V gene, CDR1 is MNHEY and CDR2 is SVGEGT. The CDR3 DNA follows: TGTGCCAGCAGTTGGACAGGGTGGCCTGAAGCTTTCTTT. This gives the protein CASSWTGWPEAFF.

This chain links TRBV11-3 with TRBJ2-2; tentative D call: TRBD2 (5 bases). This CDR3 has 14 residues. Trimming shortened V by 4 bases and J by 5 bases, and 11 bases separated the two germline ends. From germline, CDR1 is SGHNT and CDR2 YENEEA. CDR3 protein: CASSSGWRTGELFF. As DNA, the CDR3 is TGTGCCAGCAGCTCGGGATGGAGGACCGGGGAGCTGTTTTTT.

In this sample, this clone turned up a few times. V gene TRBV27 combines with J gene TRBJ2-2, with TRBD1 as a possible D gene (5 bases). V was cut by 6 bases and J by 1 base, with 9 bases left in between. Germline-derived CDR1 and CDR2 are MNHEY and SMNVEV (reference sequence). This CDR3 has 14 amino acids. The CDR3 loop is CASRTTGNTGELFF. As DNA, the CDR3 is TGTGCCAGCAGGACAACAGGGAACACCGGGGAGCTGTTTTTT.